The 5 T cell receptor beta chains below all came from one sample that was sequenced in a study of T cells in Graves' hyperthyroidism and ophthalmopathy. RNA transcripts were the template for amplifying TCR beta CDR3 regions. HTBI primers were used for first-round RT-PCR of the TCR CDR3. TCRdb itself ran the multiplex PCR reads through MiXCR, one entry per CDR3 protein. The repertoire holds over 450,000 distinct CDR3 sequences, with about 15% as singletons. Specimen: blood. Every receptor here comes from a woman in her late teens or twenties with Graves' ophthalmopathy.

There are a few counts of this clonotype. The chain couples TRBV9 to TRBJ2-3; the D is unclear. Germline values: CDR1 SGDLS, CDR2 YYNGEE. V was shortened by 6 bases and J by 2 bases, with 10 bases between the two germline ends. The CDR3 loop spans 13 amino acids. DNA of the CDR3: TGTGCCAGCAATGAGTGGGCCACAGATACGCAGTATTTT. It yields the protein CASNEWATDTQYF.

This clonotype occurred many times. This sequence joins TRBV6-1 and TRBJ2-1, with TRBD2 matching over 11 bases. Germline-derived CDR1 and CDR2 are MNHNS and SASEGT. V was clipped by 7 bases and J by 6 bases; unmatched bases: 8. CDR3 size: 15 residues. CDR3 residues: CASTPLAGGSNEQFF. In DNA, the CDR3 is TGTGCCAGCACCCCCCTAGCGGGGGGTTCCAATGAGCAGTTCTTC.

The rearrangement links TRBV28 to TRBJ1-2; TRBD1 is a possible D gene (6 bases). CDR3 size: 14 residues. V lost 5 bases and J 7 bases, leaving 17 bases between the germline ends. Germline loops: CDR1 MDHEN, CDR2 SYDVKM. DNA of the CDR3: TGTGCCAGCAGTCCGCTGGGGGCGGGAACTGGCTACACCTTC. It codes for CASSPLGAGTGYTF.

At least ten counts were recorded for this clonotype. The rearrangement uses TRBV20-1 and TRBJ2-5; TRBD1 agrees at 8 bases. Trimming cost V 4 bases and J 5 bases; bases outside gene matches: 6. The CDR3 loop spans 13 amino acids. Per the germline V gene, CDR1 is DFQATT and CDR2 is SNEGSKA (reference sequence). The CDR3 nucleotides are TGCAGTGCTACCGACAGGGGAGGCGAGACCCAGTACTTC. The encoded protein is CSATDRGGETQYF.

The table lists this clonotype with many counts. The chain has TRBV15 and TRBJ2-1; 12 nucleotides line up with TRBD2. There are 16 residues in the CDR3. Germline V gene data show CDR1 as LNHNV and CDR2 as YYDKDF (reference sequence). Unmatched junction bases numbered 7, after V lost 3 bases and J lost 7 bases. This CDR3 is CATSRPRTSGANEQFF. CDR3 nucleotide sequence: TGTGCCACCAGCAGGCCCCGGACTAGCGGGGCGAATGAGCAGTTCTTC.